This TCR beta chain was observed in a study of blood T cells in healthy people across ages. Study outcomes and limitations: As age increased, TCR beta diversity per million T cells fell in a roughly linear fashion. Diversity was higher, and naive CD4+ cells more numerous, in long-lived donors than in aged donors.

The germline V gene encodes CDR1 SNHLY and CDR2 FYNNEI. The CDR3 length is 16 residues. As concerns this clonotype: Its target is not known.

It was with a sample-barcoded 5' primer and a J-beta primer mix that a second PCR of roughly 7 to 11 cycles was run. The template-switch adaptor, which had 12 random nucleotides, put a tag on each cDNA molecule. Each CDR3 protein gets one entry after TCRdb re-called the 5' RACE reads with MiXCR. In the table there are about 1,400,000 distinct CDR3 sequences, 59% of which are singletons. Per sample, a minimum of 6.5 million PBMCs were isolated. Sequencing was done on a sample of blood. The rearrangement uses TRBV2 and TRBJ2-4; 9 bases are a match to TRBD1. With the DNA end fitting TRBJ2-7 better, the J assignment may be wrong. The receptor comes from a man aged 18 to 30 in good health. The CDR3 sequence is CASRRPGQGKSYEQYF. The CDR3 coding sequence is TGTGCCAGCAGACGCCCCGGACAGGGGAAATCCTACGAGCAGTACTTC.